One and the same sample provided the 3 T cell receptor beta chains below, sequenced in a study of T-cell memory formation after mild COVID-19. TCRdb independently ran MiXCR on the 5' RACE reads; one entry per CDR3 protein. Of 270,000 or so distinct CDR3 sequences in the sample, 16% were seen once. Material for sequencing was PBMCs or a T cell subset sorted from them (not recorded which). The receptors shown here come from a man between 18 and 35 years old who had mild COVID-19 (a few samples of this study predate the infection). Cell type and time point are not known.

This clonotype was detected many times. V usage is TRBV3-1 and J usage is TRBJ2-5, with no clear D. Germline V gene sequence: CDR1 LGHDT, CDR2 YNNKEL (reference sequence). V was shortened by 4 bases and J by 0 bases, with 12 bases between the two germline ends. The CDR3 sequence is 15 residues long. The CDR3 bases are TGTGCCAGCAGCCCGTTGGCGAGGTACCAAGAGACCCAGTACTTC. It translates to CASSPLARYQETQYF.

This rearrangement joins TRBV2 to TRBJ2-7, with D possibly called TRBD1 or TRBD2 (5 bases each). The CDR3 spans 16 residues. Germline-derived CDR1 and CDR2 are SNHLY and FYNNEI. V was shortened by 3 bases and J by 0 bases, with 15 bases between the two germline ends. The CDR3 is CASSEGVSVRSYEQYF. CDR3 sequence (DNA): TGTGCCAGCAGTGAGGGGGTAAGCGTCCGCTCCTACGAGCAGTACTTC.

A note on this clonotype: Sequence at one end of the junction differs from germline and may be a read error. CDR3 protein: CASNEQGIQETQYF. The DNA for the CDR3 is TGTGCCAGCAATGAACAGGGGATCCAAGAGACCCAGTACTTC. The V call is TRBV2, the J call TRBJ2-5, with 7 bases identical to TRBD1. This CDR3 contains 14 residues. The germline CDR1 and CDR2 sequences are SNHLY and FYNNEI.